A single sample gave rise to the 28 T cell receptor beta chains below, sequenced in a study of blood T cell repertoires in COVID-19. TCRdb's table, derived via immunoSEQ multiplex PCR, lists solely in-frame clones and lacks some. The sample has 350,000 to 450,000 clones; around 89% are singletons. Source material: peripheral blood. These receptors originate from a middle-aged woman with COVID-19, enrolled during active disease.

The J gene is TRBJ1-1, the V gene TRBV18; D remains unclear. V lost 0 bases and J 8 bases, leaving 10 bases between the germline ends. Per the germline V gene, CDR1 is KGHSH and CDR2 is LQKENI. There are 13 residues in the CDR3. The chain's CDR3 is CASSPPSQTEAFF. The CDR3 nucleotides are TGTGCCAGCTCACCACCATCACAGACCGAAGCTTTCTTT.

The chain uses TRBV7-2 and TRBJ2-3; D might be TRBD1 (5 bases). V was trimmed by 2 bases and J by 0 bases, leaving 12 bases between them. The germline V gene has CDR1 SGHTA and CDR2 FQGNSA. The CDR3 consists of 16 residues. The DNA for the CDR3 is TGTGCCAGCAGCTTATGGCTAACAGGTAGCACAGATACGCAGTATTTT. The encoded protein is CASSLWLTGSTDTQYF.

The sample holds one count of this clone. The J gene is TRBJ1-1, the V gene TRBV7-2, with 10 bases that match TRBD1. The CDR3 consists of 13 residues. J gave up 14 bases and V 3 bases, and 9 bases lay outside the gene matches. Germline V gene sequence: CDR1 SGHTA, CDR2 FQGNSA. CDR3 in DNA: TGTGCCAGCAGCTTTTTAGGGACAGGGGATTTATTCTTT. Translating gives CASSFLGTGDLFF.

The chain is built from TRBV6-5 and TRBJ1-2, with TRBD1 matching 7 bases. Germline trimming cut 7 bases from V and 5 bases from J; bases unmatched to any gene: 7. CDR1 is MNHEY and CDR2 is SVGAGI in the germline V gene. This CDR3 has 13 amino acids. The CDR3 region has the DNA TGTGCCAGCAATATGAGACAGGGTTATGGCTACACCTTC. Protein: CASNMRQGYGYTF.

The chain is built from TRBV12-3 or TRBV12-4 and TRBJ1-2; D is ambiguous. This CDR3 has 12 residues. The V end lost 3 bases, the J end lost 1 base, and 3 bases lay between the germline ends. The CDR3 reads CASSFSNYGYTF. In nucleotides, the CDR3 is TGTGCCAGCAGTTTTAGTAACTATGGCTACACCTTC.

V gene TRBV18 combines with J gene TRBJ1-1; no reliable D call. V dropped 2 bases and J dropped 0 bases, with 4 bases sitting between them. The CDR3 sequence is 13 residues long. Germline V gene data show CDR1 as KGHSH and CDR2 as LQKENI. CDR3 nucleotide sequence: TGTGCCAGCTCACCAGACATGAACACTGAAGCTTTCTTT. This gives the protein CASSPDMNTEAFF.

J is TRBJ2-1 and V is TRBV30; D is unclear. Trimming removed 0 bases at V and 6 bases at J, with 21 bases between. This CDR3 is built from 17 residues. Germline assignment: CDR1 GTSNPN and CDR2 SVGIG (reference sequence). Written as DNA, the CDR3 is TGTGCCTGGAGTGTCGGATTTCGGGTCTCACTTATCAATGAGCAGTTCTTC. Encoded protein: CAWSVGFRVSLINEQFF.

This chain links TRBV4-2 with TRBJ2-7; tentative D call: TRBD1 (6 bases). Trimming took off 5 bases at V and 5 bases at J, with 13 bases between the two ends. The germline CDR1 and CDR2 sequences are LGHNA and YNFKEQ. The CDR3 is 13 amino acids. CDR3 in amino acids: CASSRPGVDEQYF. Here the CDR3 DNA reads TGTGCCAGCAGCAGGCCAGGGGTCGACGAGCAGTACTTC.

This clone was counted between two and nine times. The chain carries TRBV27 and TRBJ1-2; 7 positions agree with TRBD1. In germline, CDR1 is MNHEY, CDR2 SMNVEV (reference sequence). The CDR3 covers 13 residues. V lost 6 bases and J lost 1; bases outside the gene matches: 2. For the CDR3, the DNA is TGTGCCAGCAGGACAGGGAGTAACTATGGCTACACCTTC. Translated, it gives CASRTGSNYGYTF.

CDR3 in amino acids: CASSTGQGAGNSPLHF. The CDR3 DNA reads as TGTGCCAGTAGTACTGGACAGGGGGCGGGAAATTCACCCCTCCACTTT. The chain combines TRBV19 with TRBJ1-6; 11 bases map to TRBD1. The CDR3 is 16 amino acids. Germline assignment: CDR1 LNHDA and CDR2 SQIVND (reference sequence). J lost 7 bases, V lost 4 bases, and 6 bases had no gene match.

The V call is TRBV7-2, the J call TRBJ1-1, with 7 bases lining up with TRBD1. This CDR3 is 13 amino acids long. V trimming: 6 bases; J trimming: 3 bases; junction bases outside the gene matches: 4. The germline V gene encodes CDR1 SGHTA and CDR2 FQGNSA. This CDR3 reads CASSFDRDTEAFF. The DNA for the CDR3 is TGTGCCAGCAGTTTTGACAGGGACACTGAAGCTTTCTTT.

The genes are TRBV4-3 and TRBJ1-1; D remains ambiguous. CDR1 is LGHNA and CDR2 is YSLEER in the germline V gene. V lost 0 bases, J lost 0 bases, and 8 bases lay in between. This CDR3 is 15 amino acids long. As DNA, the CDR3 is TGCGCCAGCAGCCAAGATGAGTCGGTGAACACTGAAGCTTTCTTT. It is translated as CASSQDESVNTEAFF.

CDR3 in DNA: TGCGCCAGCAGCCAAACCGGGACTAGCGTCGAGCAGTACTTC. This gives the protein CASSQTGTSVEQYF. This chain joins TRBV4-3 and TRBJ2-7; TRBD2 agrees at 10 bases. Germline loops: CDR1 LGHNA, CDR2 YSLEER. This CDR3 contains 14 residues. Germline trimming cut 2 bases from V and 6 bases from J; bases unmatched to any gene: 4.

The rearrangement uses TRBV19 and TRBJ1-5; maybe TRBD1 (5 bases). The CDR3 is 17 amino acids. The germline V gene has CDR1 LNHDA and CDR2 SQIVND (reference sequence). V was cut by 7 bases and J by 0 bases, with 19 bases left in between. Written as DNA, the CDR3 is TGTGCCAGTATTTCGGACAAAGGAGTCTATAGCAATCAGCCCCAGCATTTT. Protein: CASISDKGVYSNQPQHF.

The chain's CDR3 is CASSIRQGAGDTEAFF. The CDR3 region has the DNA TGTGCCAGCAGTATCCGACAGGGGGCTGGGGACACTGAAGCTTTCTTT. The chain is built from TRBV28 and TRBJ1-1, with 10 bases aligning to TRBD1. This CDR3 spans 16 amino acids. Germline V gene sequence: CDR1 MDHEN, CDR2 SYDVKM. Trimming took 5 bases from V and 3 from J; bases not matched to a gene: 9.

The chain has TRBV7-9 and TRBJ2-1; 12 nucleotides align to TRBD2. Germline V gives CDR1 SEHNR, CDR2 FQNEAQ (reference sequence). The CDR3 is 15 residues long. The V gene end was trimmed by 5 bases and the J gene end by 6 bases; junction bases not matched to a gene: 5. CDR3 loop: CASSASGRALNEQFF. The CDR3 DNA reads as TGTGCCAGCAGCGCTAGCGGGAGGGCCCTCAATGAGCAGTTCTTC.

The chain has TRBV24-1 and TRBJ2-1; tentatively, D is TRBD2 (6 bases). Germline CDR1 and CDR2: KGHDR and SFDVKD. The CDR3 has 15 residues. Trimming pared 0 bases from V and 3 bases from J, leaving 8 bases between. The CDR3 region is CATSDLGTRYNEQFF. The CDR3 DNA is TGTGCCACCAGTGATTTGGGGACTCGCTACAATGAGCAGTTCTTC.

The chain couples TRBV7-9 to TRBJ1-4, with D perhaps matching TRBD1 (5 bases). The CDR3 totals 16 residues. Germline assignment: CDR1 SEHNR and CDR2 FQNEAQ (reference sequence). V lost 0 bases, J lost 10 bases, and 18 bases lay in between. As DNA, the CDR3 is TGTGCCAGCAGCTTAGCGCGCGGGGGAGGGAGAGGAAAACTGTTTTTT. Translation: CASSLARGGGRGKLFF.

The gene calls are TRBV7-3 and TRBJ2-1; TRBD2 might be the D (6 bases). Per the germline V gene, CDR1 is SGHTA and CDR2 is FQGTGA. The V end lost 2 bases, the J end lost 5 bases, and 19 bases lay between the germline ends. The CDR3 runs 17 residues. The CDR3 sequence: CASSLRGWRGTHNEQFF. CDR3 in DNA: TGTGCCAGCAGCTTACGGGGGTGGCGGGGAACTCACAATGAGCAGTTCTTC.

The chain has TRBV30 and TRBJ1-2; maybe TRBD1 (6 bases). This CDR3 is built from 13 residues. V lost 7 bases and J 4 bases, leaving 16 bases between the germline ends. Germline assignment: CDR1 GTSNPN and CDR2 SVGIG (reference sequence). The DNA of the CDR3 is TGTGCCTTACAATCCGACAGGAGCTATGGCTACACCTTC. Translation: CALQSDRSYGYTF.

This chain joins TRBV24-1 and TRBJ1-4, with D unresolved. CDR3 length: 13 residues. V dropped 6 bases and J dropped 2 bases, with 6 bases sitting between them. The V gene's germline CDR1 is KGHDR and CDR2 SFDVKD. CDR3 in amino acids: CATSRGTNEKLFF. The CDR3 DNA reads as TGTGCCACCAGTAGAGGGACTAATGAAAAACTGTTTTTT.

The rearrangement uses TRBV6-5 and TRBJ1-5; D may be TRBD1 (5 bases). CDR1 is MNHEY, CDR2 SVGAGI, per germline. The CDR3 is made up of 14 amino acids. V was shortened by 5 bases and J by 4 bases, with 12 bases between the two germline ends. CDR3 sequence reads: CASSPLGGNQPQHF. CDR3 nucleotide sequence: TGTGCCAGCAGTCCACTGGGGGGGAATCAGCCCCAGCATTTT.

This clone was observed a handful of times. The chain uses TRBV30 and TRBJ2-5; the match to TRBD2 covers 9 bases. This CDR3 spans 16 amino acids. The trim removed 3 bases at V and 10 bases at J, leaving 18 bases unmatched. Germline assignment: CDR1 GTSNPN and CDR2 SVGIG (reference sequence). This chain's CDR3 is CAWRSSFRGVAGDQYF. Written as DNA, the CDR3 is TGTGCCTGGAGGTCCAGTTTTAGGGGGGTAGCGGGGGACCAGTACTTC.

The chain combines TRBV7-9 with TRBJ1-2, with D tentatively TRBD1 (5 bases). In germline, CDR1 is SEHNR, CDR2 FQNEAQ (reference sequence). CDR3 length: 16 residues. Deletions cut 2 bases from V and 4 bases from J, with 17 bases between. CDR3 region: CASSLRRQQPVYGYTF. CDR3 DNA: TGTGCCAGCAGCTTAAGGAGACAGCAACCCGTCTATGGCTACACCTTC.

The gene calls are TRBV10-3 and TRBJ2-7; 10 bases line up with TRBD2. V shed 6 bases, J shed 7 bases, and the junction held 9 bases outside the gene matches. Germline V gives CDR1 ENHRY, CDR2 SYGVKD. The CDR3 length is 14 residues. CDR3 nucleotides: TGTGCCATCAGACTAGCGGGATCCCTCTGGGAGCAGTACTTC. Its translation is CAIRLAGSLWEQYF.

The CDR3 here is CASSLDRNSYGYTF. CDR3 coding DNA: TGTGCCAGCAGCCTTGACAGGAACTCCTATGGCTACACCTTC. The chain uses TRBV5-6 and TRBJ1-2, with a weak D call TRBD1 (6 bases). Trimming stripped 4 bases from V and 4 bases from J, with 14 bases between. The CDR3 is 14 amino acids. In germline, CDR1 is SGHDT, CDR2 YYEEEE.

The rearrangement uses TRBV3-1 (or the pseudogene TRBV3-2) and TRBJ1-2; the match to TRBD1 covers 9 bases. V lost 2 bases, J lost 4 bases, and 11 bases stayed unmatched. The CDR3 is made up of 17 amino acids. Germline loops: CDR1 LGHDT, CDR2 YNNKEL (reference sequence). CDR3 in amino acids: CASSQRTGVPMSYGYTF. Written as DNA, the CDR3 is TGTGCCAGCAGCCAAAGGACAGGGGTCCCCATGTCCTATGGCTACACCTTC.

The V and J genes are TRBV9 and TRBJ2-5; 7 bases align to TRBD2. There are 15 residues in the CDR3. The V gene end was trimmed by 2 bases and the J gene end by 5 bases; junction bases not matched to a gene: 9. Germline loops: CDR1 SGDLS, CDR2 YYNGEE. CDR3 in amino acids: CASSVGLIESETQYF. CDR3 sequence (DNA): TGTGCCAGCAGCGTGGGACTAATAGAATCGGAGACCCAGTACTTC.